Shown below are 32 T cell receptor beta chains from a single sample sequenced in a study of shared clonotypes between healthy human individuals. Profiling relied on immunoSEQ multiplex PCR, and the TCRdb table lists in-frame clones only, not all of them. The table has about half a million clones, 65% to 85% seen once. The sequencing sample was made of PBMCs. These receptor sequences come from a woman aged 35 to 49 in good health. Some clones in this sample may be carry-over from other donors' samples.

Comment on this clone: The junction and the germline gene differ at one end; a read error may be behind it. The chain joins TRBV28 to TRBJ1-1, with D tentatively TRBD1 (6 bases). This CDR3 contains 14 residues. Germline CDR1 reads MDHEN; CDR2 reads SYDVKM. The CDR3 spells CASSHGTRHTEAFF. The CDR3 DNA is TGTGCCAGCAGCCACGGGACACGCCACACTGAGGCTTTCTTT. Combining the CDR3 with reference TRBV28 and TRBJ1-1 gives the whole variable domain DVKVTQSSRYLVKRTGEKVFLECVQDMDHENMFWYRQDPGLGLRLIYFSYDVKMKEKGDIPEGYSVSREKKERFSLILESASTNQTSMYLCASSHGTRHTEAFFGQGTRLTVV.

The chain combines TRBV7-2 with TRBJ2-5, with D maybe TRBD2 (5 bases). The J call may not be correct, given that the DNA end is closer to TRBJ2-7. Germline V CDR1 and CDR2: SGHTA, FQGNSA. The CDR3 is made up of 12 amino acids. As DNA, the CDR3 is TGTGCCAGCAGCTCGAGCGGTTACGAGCAGTACTTC. It specifies CASSSSGYEQYF.

The gene calls are TRBV11-2 and TRBJ2-3, with TRBD2 as a possible D gene (6 bases). CDR3 length: 16 amino acids. The germline CDR1 and CDR2 sequences are SGHAT and FQNNGV. V shed 5 bases and J shed 0 bases, with 15 bases lying between them. The CDR3 region has the DNA TGTGCCAGCAGCGCGGGACTTTTCAAAAGCACAGATACGCAGTATTTT. Translated, it gives CASSAGLFKSTDTQYF.

The chain recombines TRBV7-3 with TRBJ2-3; TRBD2 is a possible D gene (5 bases). This CDR3 contains 13 residues. Per germline, CDR1 SGHTA and CDR2 FQGTGA. V was shortened by 5 bases and J by 5 bases, with 11 bases between the two germline ends. In DNA form, the CDR3 reads TGTGCCAGCAGCCAGCGGAGGAAAGATACGCAGTATTTT. Amino acids: CASSQRRKDTQYF.

In the case of this clone: With a far larger clone one base away, a read error is the likely cause. This rearrangement joins TRBV5-1 to TRBJ2-2, with 7 bases that match TRBD1. CDR1 and CDR2 from the germline V gene are SGHRS and YFSETQ. The CDR3 has 17 amino acids. V was pared by 0 bases and J by 5 bases, with 10 bases of the junction left unmatched. The CDR3 sequence: CASSLGNRGRATGELFF. The CDR3 DNA sequence: TGCGCCAGCAGCTTGGGGAACAGGGGCCGCGCAACCGGGGAGCTGTTTTTT.

The V and J genes are TRBV7-9 and TRBJ2-6; a possible D gene is TRBD1 (6 bases). CDR3 length: 16 amino acids. Trimming pared 4 bases from V and 0 bases from J, leaving 10 bases between. Per the germline V gene, CDR1 is SEHNR and CDR2 is FQNEAQ (reference sequence). This CDR3 is CASSSGQISGANVLTF. CDR3 DNA: TGTGCCAGCAGCTCCGGACAGATCTCTGGGGCCAACGTCCTGACTTTC.

As for this clone: Given a far larger clone just one base away, this is likely a sequencing read error. The CDR3 does not end in the conserved phenylalanine or tryptophan, so this is likely a read error. The chain carries TRBV5-1 and TRBJ1-2, with D tentatively TRBD1 (6 bases). The CDR3 covers 15 residues. The germline gives CDR1 SGHRS, CDR2 YFSETQ. Deletions cut 5 bases from V and 8 bases from J, with 22 bases between. The CDR3 DNA follows: TGCGCCAGCAGTCCGTTGGGCGCAGGGGTTTACGGCTACACCCTC. The encoded protein is CASSPLGAGVYGYTL.

The chain combines TRBV6-6 with TRBJ2-7, with a possible D match to TRBD1 (5 bases). V dropped 6 bases and J dropped 6 bases, with 12 bases sitting between them. Germline loops: CDR1 MNHNY, CDR2 SVGAGI (reference sequence). The CDR3 runs 12 residues. For the CDR3, the DNA is TGTGCCAGCAGCCCAGGGCAGGTCGAGCAGTACTTC. As protein: CASSPGQVEQYF.

This clone was seen ten or more times. This chain uses TRBV11-3 with TRBJ2-5, with a possible D match to TRBD2 (5 bases). CDR1 and CDR2 from the germline V gene are SGHNT and YENEEA. The CDR3 sequence is 9 residues long. V was clipped by 8 bases and J by 10 bases, with 8 bases between them. The CDR3 loop is CASPGDQYF. CDR3 DNA: TGTGCCAGCCCCGGGGACCAGTACTTC.

The chain joins TRBV4-3 to TRBJ1-4; perhaps TRBD1 as D (6 bases). CDR1 is LGHNA, CDR2 YSLEER, per germline. The CDR3 runs 15 residues. The V end lost 0 bases, the J end lost 7 bases, and 12 bases lay between the germline ends. In DNA, the CDR3 is TGCGCCAGCAGCCAAGATCCGGGGGCGAGTGAAAAACTGTTTTTT. Protein: CASSQDPGASEKLFF.

This rearrangement joins TRBV30 to TRBJ2-5; D possibly corresponds to TRBD2 (5 bases). This CDR3 region has 15 residues. Germline assignment: CDR1 GTSNPN and CDR2 SVGIG (reference sequence). Trimming took off 0 bases at V and 1 base at J, with 12 bases between the two ends. The CDR3 loop is CAWSVLTGSQETQYF. Written as DNA, the CDR3 is TGTGCCTGGAGTGTACTTACGGGGTCCCAAGAGACCCAGTACTTC.

The chain has TRBV18 and TRBJ1-1; D possibly corresponds to TRBD1 (6 bases). CDR1 KGHSH and CDR2 LQKENI come from the germline V gene. V lost 5 bases, J lost 4 bases, and 11 bases lay in between. This CDR3 has 13 amino acids. The DNA for the CDR3 is TGTGCCAGCTCAAACGCAGGGGCCACTGAAGCTTTCTTT. This translates into CASSNAGATEAFF.

A few counts support this clone. The chain recombines TRBV27 with TRBJ2-7; D may match TRBD1 or TRBD2 (5 bases each). The length of the CDR3 is 15 residues. V was shortened by 5 bases and J by 0 bases, with 14 bases between the two germline ends. CDR1 and CDR2 from the germline V gene are MNHEY and SMNVEV (reference sequence). The CDR3 loop is CASSGGRPSSYEQYF. The CDR3 nucleotides read TGTGCCAGCAGTGGGGGACGTCCGAGCTCCTACGAGCAGTACTTC.

On this clone itself: A far larger clone lies a single base away; this is likely a read error. This chain links TRBV28 with TRBJ2-7; D remains unclear. The CDR3 has 14 residues. V lost 4 bases, J lost 3 bases, and 13 bases lay in between. Germline CDR1 and CDR2: MDHEN and SYDVKM. This CDR3 is CASSYPGTGYEQYF. The CDR3, as DNA: TGTGCCAGCAGTTATCCCGGAACTGGCTACGAGCAGTACTTC. Full variable domain (outside the CDR3, taken from reference TRBV28 and TRBJ2-7): DVKVTQSSRYLVKRTGEKVFLECVQDMDHENMFWYRQDPGLGLRLIYFSYDVKMKEKGDIPEGYSVSREKKERFSLILESASTNQTSMYLCASSYPGTGYEQYFGPGTRLTVT.

A few counts support this clone. This chain connects TRBV4-3 to TRBJ2-7; 8 bases match TRBD1. Germline CDR1 is LGHNA and CDR2 is YSLEER. This CDR3 has 14 amino acids. With 4 bases clipped from V and 3 bases from J, the junction kept 5 bases outside the gene matches. The CDR3 region has the DNA TGCGCCAGCAGCCCCGGACAGGGCCTCTACGAGCAGTACTTC. This codes for CASSPGQGLYEQYF.

Comment on this clone: This may arise from a read error, as a much more abundant clone is one base away. Within the sample, other DNA sequences also encode this same CDR3. This chain joins TRBV19 and TRBJ1-4; D is unresolved. Germline lookup yields CDR1 LNHDA and CDR2 SQIVND (reference sequence). The CDR3 is 15 residues long. V shed 6 bases and J shed 4 bases, with 15 bases lying between them. The CDR3 is CASRRMAGGNEKLFF. The CDR3 nucleotides read TGTGCCAGTAGGCGGATGGCCGGCGGTAATGAAAAACTGTTTTTT.

This chain joins TRBV7-6 and TRBJ1-5; weak D call: TRBD1 (6 bases). The CDR3 is 17 residues long. CDR1 is SGHVS, CDR2 FNYEAQ, per germline. V dropped 5 bases and J dropped 3 bases, with 20 bases sitting between them. The CDR3 coding sequence is TGTGCCAGCAGCCCGCAAATTTTGGGGGCGAACAATCAGCCCCAGCATTTT. Its translation is CASSPQILGANNQPQHF.

The chain links TRBV28 to TRBJ2-3, with TRBD2 matching over 13 bases. Germline V lookup: CDR1 MDHEN, CDR2 SYDVKM. This CDR3 has 16 residues. V dropped 6 bases and J dropped 5; count of bases not matched to a gene: 8. Here the CDR3 reads CASSLLAGGPGDTQYF. CDR3 nucleotides: TGTGCCAGCAGCTTACTAGCGGGAGGGCCGGGAGATACGCAGTATTTT.

V is TRBV28 and J is TRBJ2-7; TRBD2 matches 11 bases. Trimming removed 5 bases from V and 4 bases from J; junction bases left unmatched: 13. Germline-derived CDR1 and CDR2 are MDHEN and SYDVKM. CDR3 length: 17 residues. This CDR3 is CASSISPALAGGYEQYF. CDR3 DNA: TGTGCCAGCAGTATCAGCCCCGCGCTAGCGGGAGGTTACGAGCAGTACTTC. The full variable domain, with the rest looked up from reference TRBV28 and TRBJ2-7, is DVKVTQSSRYLVKRTGEKVFLECVQDMDHENMFWYRQDPGLGLRLIYFSYDVKMKEKGDIPEGYSVSREKKERFSLILESASTNQTSMYLCASSISPALAGGYEQYFGPGTRLTVT.

This clone has a single count. CDR3 residues: CASMTSGNEQFF. The CDR3 DNA reads as TGTGCCAGCATGACGTCCGGCAATGAGCAGTTCTTC. This rearrangement joins TRBV27 to TRBJ2-1; D gene uncertain. The germline CDR1 and CDR2 sequences are MNHEY and SMNVEV (reference sequence). This CDR3 region has 12 residues. V was shortened by 7 bases and J by 6 bases, with 10 bases between the two germline ends.

The chain uses TRBV28 and TRBJ2-5; TRBD1 aligns across 9 bases. Trimming cost V 6 bases and J 5 bases; bases outside gene matches: 7. This CDR3 has 14 amino acids. Germline CDR1 reads MDHEN; CDR2 reads SYDVKM. CDR3 DNA: TGTGCCAGCAGGCTCGGGACAGGGTTGGAGACCCAGTACTTC. It yields the protein CASRLGTGLETQYF.

The V call is TRBV5-6, the J call TRBJ2-7, with 8 bases matching TRBD2. CDR1 and CDR2 from the germline V gene are SGHDT and YYEEEE. The V gene end was trimmed by 6 bases and the J gene end by 3 bases; junction bases not matched to a gene: 5. CDR3 length: 13 residues. CDR3 in amino acids: CASTAGTSYEQYF. CDR3 nucleotides: TGTGCCAGCACCGCCGGGACTAGCTACGAGCAGTACTTC.

This clone was counted once. The chain uses TRBV7-2 and TRBJ1-2, with D unresolved. CDR3 length equals 15 residues. Trimming cost V 4 bases and J 7 bases, with 19 bases left between them. Germline V gene sequence: CDR1 SGHTA, CDR2 FQGNSA. Written as DNA, the CDR3 is TGTGCCAGCAGCTCGACCGCTTTCGGACGTGGTGGCTACACCTTC. It specifies CASSSTAFGRGGYTF.

The chain has TRBV4-1 and TRBJ2-2, with TRBD1 identical over 8 bases. Germline loops: CDR1 MGHRA, CDR2 YSYEKL. The V and J ends lost 0 bases and 7 bases, in that order; junction bases with no gene match: 7. The CDR3 has 16 residues. CDR3 loop: CASSQEWQGAGGELFF. The CDR3 nucleotides are TGCGCCAGCAGCCAAGAATGGCAGGGGGCAGGCGGGGAGCTGTTTTTT.

The V and J genes are TRBV29-1 and TRBJ2-5; 7 nucleotides match TRBD1. Per the germline V gene, CDR1 is SQVTM and CDR2 is ANQGSEA. Germline trimming cut 6 bases from V and 6 bases from J; bases unmatched to any gene: 7. This CDR3 is built from 12 residues. The CDR3 is CSVVPTGKTQYF. As DNA, the CDR3 is TGCAGCGTGGTACCGACAGGGAAGACCCAGTACTTC.

Regarding this clone: Since a far larger clone is one base different, this is likely a read error. Other DNA sequences in this specimen translate into the identical CDR3. V usage is TRBV6-5 and J usage is TRBJ2-7; D remains ambiguous. V was clipped by 0 bases and J by 5 bases, with 14 bases between them. CDR3 length: 15 amino acids. The germline V gene encodes CDR1 MNHEY and CDR2 SVGAGI. Here the CDR3 DNA reads TGTGCCAGCAGTTACTCTATAGGTTGGTCGGACGAGCAGTACTTC. Its protein product is CASSYSIGWSDEQYF.

J is TRBJ2-3 and V is TRBV6-6, with D unclear. This CDR3 contains 11 residues. The germline V gene has CDR1 MNHNY and CDR2 SVGAGI (reference sequence). With 0 bases removed from V and 5 bases from J, the gap between germline ends came to 0 bases. This CDR3 reads CASSYSDTQYF. The CDR3 DNA reads as TGTGCCAGCAGTTACTCAGATACGCAGTATTTT.

The chain joins TRBV6-5 to TRBJ2-1; tentative D call: TRBD2 (6 bases). CDR1 is MNHEY, CDR2 SVGAGI, per germline. This CDR3 spans 14 amino acids. Trimming cost V 8 bases and J 10 bases, with 21 bases left between them. CDR3 residues: CASGGGAAGEEQFF. The CDR3 nucleotides are TGTGCCAGCGGGGGAGGAGCCGCCGGAGAGGAGCAGTTCTTC.

This clone was seen only once. The J gene is TRBJ2-1, the V gene TRBV6-5, with D possibly TRBD1 on 6 matching bases. With 4 bases removed from V and 7 bases from J, the gap between germline ends came to 17 bases. There are 15 residues in the CDR3. The germline gives CDR1 MNHEY, CDR2 SVGAGI. The CDR3 sequence: CASSSPGASLNEQFF. The CDR3 region has the DNA TGTGCCAGCAGTTCCCCAGGGGCTAGCTTGAATGAGCAGTTCTTC.

Notes on this clone: A read error is the likely source, as a far larger clone sits one nucleotide away. The rearrangement links TRBV30 to TRBJ2-5, with 7 bases identical to TRBD2. The DNA end is more similar to TRBJ2-7, so the J call may be wrong. In germline, CDR1 is GTSNPN, CDR2 SVGIG (reference sequence). The CDR3 totals 14 residues. In DNA, the CDR3 is TGTGCCTGGAGGGGGCGGGAGTGGCGATACGAGCAGTACTTC. Protein product: CAWRGREWRYEQYF.

The rearrangement joins TRBV7-9 to TRBJ2-7; D might be TRBD1 (6 bases). Germline lookup yields CDR1 SEHNR and CDR2 FQNEAQ (reference sequence). The CDR3 contains 15 residues. Trimming stripped 3 bases from V and 2 bases from J, with 14 bases between. The DNA of the CDR3 is TGTGCCAGCAGCTTGGGAACAGGGCCCGCCTACGAGCAGTACTTC. This translates into CASSLGTGPAYEQYF.

As to this clone: A far more abundant clone sits one base away, making this likely a read error. The J gene is TRBJ1-5, the V gene TRBV19; no definite D call. Germline loops: CDR1 LNHDA, CDR2 SQIVND (reference sequence). The CDR3 runs 14 residues. As DNA, the CDR3 is TGTGCCAGTAGTACGTCGAATAGCAATCATCCCCAGCATTTT. It yields the protein CASSTSNSNHPQHF.